One and the same sample provided the 26 T cell receptor beta chains below, sequenced in a study of blood T cell repertoires in COVID-19. Sequencing was performed with immunoSEQ multiplex PCR; in TCRdb, only in-frame clones are kept and a portion is missing. Counted here are some 150,000 clones, approximately 86% occurring once; the ten biggest clones make up 6.2%. The sequencing input was PBMCs or T cells enriched from blood (not recorded which). These receptors all come from a woman in her thirties or forties who had recovered from COVID-19.

This clone was detected only once. The rearrangement uses TRBV14 and TRBJ2-7, with no clear D. Trimming cost V 0 bases and J 3 bases, with 12 bases left between them. CDR1 SGHDN and CDR2 FVKESK come from the germline V gene. The CDR3 has 15 amino acids. Here the CDR3 DNA reads TGTGCCAGCAGCCAAGAAAAGGCTGGAGTCTACGAGCAGTACTTC. This translates into CASSQEKAGVYEQYF.

This rearrangement joins TRBV29-1 to TRBJ2-1; TRBD2 is a possible D gene (5 bases). The CDR3 length is 13 residues. Germline lookup yields CDR1 SQVTM and CDR2 ANQGSEA. The V and J ends lost 4 bases and 2 bases respectively, with 9 bases between them. Here the CDR3 reads CSVGRGPYNEQFF. CDR3 bases: TGCAGCGTTGGACGGGGTCCCTACAATGAGCAGTTCTTC.

This clone occurred once. This chain links TRBV7-8 with TRBJ2-6, with a tentative D call TRBD1 (6 bases). Germline-derived CDR1 and CDR2 are SGHVS and FQNEAQ. The ends were cut back, 4 bases at V and 2 bases at J, with 9 bases in the middle. The CDR3 length is 15 residues. This CDR3 is CASSYYRAGANVLTF. The CDR3 DNA follows: TGTGCCAGCAGCTACTACAGGGCTGGGGCCAACGTCCTGACTTTC.

V is TRBV10-1 and J is TRBJ1-1; 7 bases align to TRBD1. Per the germline V gene, CDR1 is WNHNN and CDR2 is SYGVQD (reference sequence). The CDR3 is 14 residues long. J was trimmed by 3 bases and V by 4 bases; bases with no gene match: 5. The CDR3 spells CASSGTGRDTEAFF. The CDR3 bases are TGCGCCAGCAGTGGGACAGGTCGCGACACTGAAGCTTTCTTT.

The genes are TRBV7-9 and TRBJ2-2, with 7 nucleotides matching TRBD2. CDR3 length: 15 amino acids. In germline, CDR1 is SEHNR, CDR2 FQNEAQ (reference sequence). Unmatched junction bases numbered 6, after V lost 4 bases and J lost 4 bases. CDR3: CASSSAGVVTGELFF. The DNA of the CDR3 is TGTGCCAGCAGCTCGGCGGGAGTAGTCACCGGGGAGCTGTTTTTT.

The chain combines TRBV19 with TRBJ1-5, with TRBD1 identical over 7 bases. The CDR3 consists of 15 residues. Germline CDR1 LNHDA, CDR2 SQIVND (reference sequence). The ends lost 2 bases at V and 3 bases at J; junction bases unmatched: 4. The CDR3 loop is CASSIIDRDNQPQHF. CDR3 coding DNA: TGTGCCAGTAGTATAATTGACAGGGACAATCAGCCCCAGCATTTT.

This chain joins TRBV4-2 and TRBJ2-3; D is perhaps TRBD2 (6 bases). Germline V gene lookup returns CDR1 LGHNA and CDR2 YNFKEQ. CDR3 length: 15 residues. Trimming took off 6 bases at V and 0 bases at J, with 13 bases between the two ends. CDR3 amino acids: CASRANAGSTDTQYF. In DNA form, the CDR3 reads TGTGCCAGCAGGGCTAACGCGGGGAGCACAGATACGCAGTATTTT.

The rearrangement joins TRBV12-3 or TRBV12-4 to TRBJ1-1, with 7 bases fitting TRBD1. V lost 5 bases to trimming and J lost 5 bases; unmatched junction nucleotides: 5. CDR3 size: 13 residues. The CDR3 DNA reads TGTGCCAGCAGTCTTACAGGGGCGACTGAAGCTTTCTTT. This sequence encodes CASSLTGATEAFF.

The rearrangement uses TRBV29-1 and TRBJ1-1; D not certain. V lost 6 bases, J lost 7 bases, and 12 bases lay in between. The CDR3 loop spans 11 amino acids. The germline CDR1 and CDR2 sequences are SQVTM and ANQGSEA. CDR3 sequence: CSVRSTDEAFF. The CDR3 bases are TGCAGCGTCAGAAGCACAGATGAAGCTTTCTTT. The whole variable domain, filled in from reference TRBV29-1 and TRBJ1-1, reads SAVISQKPSRDICQRGTSLTIQCQVDSQVTMMFWYRQQPGQSLTLIATANQGSEATYESGFVIDKFPISRPNLTFSTLTVSNMSPEDSSIYLCSVRSTDEAFFGQGTRLTVV.

This clone has just one count. The chain links TRBV5-6 to TRBJ2-7, with TRBD1 matching over 7 bases. The CDR3 is made up of 14 amino acids. Germline lookup yields CDR1 SGHDT and CDR2 YYEEEE. J gave up 4 bases and V 3 bases, and 7 bases lay outside the gene matches. Written as DNA, the CDR3 is TGTGCCAGCAGCTCCCGGGGACAGACTTACGAGCAGTACTTC. Amino acid sequence: CASSSRGQTYEQYF.

DNA for the CDR3: TGTGCCAGCTCACTACAGGGCGCAACTAATGAAAAACTGTTTTTT. Translating gives CASSLQGATNEKLFF. V is TRBV18 and J is TRBJ1-4; maybe TRBD1 (6 bases). This CDR3 spans 15 amino acids. In germline, CDR1 is KGHSH, CDR2 LQKENI. Trimming removed 4 bases at V and 0 bases at J, with 9 bases between.

The chain carries TRBV11-1 and TRBJ2-1; 13 nucleotides match TRBD2. Germline CDR1 SGHAT, CDR2 FQDESV (reference sequence). CDR3 length: 15 residues. The trim removed 7 bases at V and 1 base at J, leaving 1 base unmatched. Here the CDR3 DNA reads TGTGCCAGCAAGGGACTAGCGGGGTCCTACAATGAGCAGTTCTTC. It specifies CASKGLAGSYNEQFF. The entire variable domain, with the rest obtained from reference TRBV11-1 and TRBJ2-1, is as follows: EAEVAQSPRYKITEKSQAVAFWCDPISGHATLYWYRQILGQGPELLVQFQDESVVDDSQLPKDRFSAERLKGVDSTLKIQPAELGDSAMYLCASKGLAGSYNEQFFGPGTRLTVL.

The rearrangement uses TRBV2 and TRBJ2-1; perhaps TRBD1 as D (5 bases). V lost 2 bases, J lost 9 bases, and 14 bases lay in between. Germline lookup yields CDR1 SNHLY and CDR2 FYNNEI. The CDR3 sequence is 14 residues long. The CDR3 DNA reads as TGTGCCAGCAGTGAACCATCAGGGATTCTTGAGCAGTTCTTC. This codes for CASSEPSGILEQFF.

A single count supports this clone. The V gene is TRBV6-2 or TRBV6-3, the J gene TRBJ2-7; 9 positions agree with TRBD1. V shed 2 bases, J shed 3 bases, and the junction held 5 bases outside the gene matches. Germline CDR1 reads MNHEY; CDR2 reads SVGEGT. The CDR3 contains 15 residues. The CDR3 DNA sequence: TGTGCCAGCAGTTACACGGGACAGGGCCACTACGAGCAGTACTTC. It yields the protein CASSYTGQGHYEQYF.

This clone was recorded a few times. V and J are TRBV29-1 and TRBJ1-5, with D maybe TRBD1 (6 bases). CDR1 and CDR2 (germline): SQVTM, ANQGSEA. The V gene lost 4 bases and the J gene lost 1 base, with 14 bases spanning the gap. There are 15 residues in the CDR3. The CDR3 DNA reads TGCAGCGTTGCACAGGGATGGGGGAGCAATCAGCCCCAGCATTTT. Protein sequence: CSVAQGWGSNQPQHF.

The gene calls are TRBV6-5 and TRBJ2-1; D is unresolved. This CDR3 comprises 14 residues. Per germline, CDR1 MNHEY and CDR2 SVGAGI. V was shortened by 7 bases and J by 0 bases, with 10 bases between the two germline ends. CDR3 nucleotide sequence: TGTGCCAGCATCCCCAGGTTCTCCTACAATGAGCAGTTCTTC. Its translation is CASIPRFSYNEQFF.

V usage is TRBV2 and J usage is TRBJ2-7; weak D call: TRBD1 (6 bases). The CDR3 extends over 15 amino acids. The germline V and J ends were trimmed by 7 bases and 0 bases, with 16 bases remaining between them. CDR1 and CDR2 (germline): SNHLY, FYNNEI. Written as DNA, the CDR3 is TGTGCCAGCAATGGTCCAACAGGGAGCTCCTACGAGCAGTACTTC. Protein: CASNGPTGSSYEQYF. The whole variable domain, remainder taken from reference TRBV2 and TRBJ2-7, is EPEVTQTPSHQVTQMGQEVILRCVPISNHLYFYWYRQILGQKVEFLVSFYNNEISEKSEIFDDQFSVERPDGSNFTLKIRSTKLEDSAMYFCASNGPTGSSYEQYFGPGTRLTVT.

This clone was recorded once. The chain recombines TRBV5-1 with TRBJ1-1, with 7 bases identical to TRBD1. V shed 3 bases, J shed 1 base, and the junction held 6 bases outside the gene matches. Looked up from germline, CDR1 is SGHRS and CDR2 is YFSETQ. The CDR3 loop spans 15 amino acids. DNA for the CDR3: TGCGCCAGCAGCTCTAACAGGGGACGGAACACTGAAGCTTTCTTT. Amino acid sequence: CASSSNRGRNTEAFF.

CDR3 protein: CASSTGTSVAGELFF. The CDR3 coding sequence is TGTGCCAGTAGTACCGGGACTAGCGTCGCCGGGGAGCTGTTTTTT. J is TRBJ2-2 and V is TRBV19, with TRBD2 identical over 10 bases. Looked up from germline, CDR1 is LNHDA and CDR2 is SQIVND (reference sequence). After removal of 4 bases from V and 6 bases from J, the junction contained 5 bases not matched to a gene. The CDR3 loop spans 15 amino acids.

V and J are TRBV5-1 and TRBJ2-7; 12 bases match TRBD2. CDR1 and CDR2 from the germline V gene are SGHRS and YFSETQ. J was trimmed by 6 bases and V by 0 bases; bases with no gene match: 4. This CDR3 region has 15 residues. DNA of the CDR3: TGCGCCAGCAGCTTGGGACTAGCGGGAGTAGGCGAGCAGTACTTC. Its translation is CASSLGLAGVGEQYF.

The rearrangement joins TRBV27 to TRBJ1-2; D perhaps matches TRBD1 (6 bases). The CDR3 is 13 residues long. Germline CDR1 reads MNHEY; CDR2 reads SMNVEV (reference sequence). With 5 bases removed from V and 6 bases from J, the gap between germline ends came to 13 bases. CDR3: CASSMTGRDGYTF. The CDR3 DNA is TGTGCCAGCAGTATGACAGGACGGGATGGCTACACCTTC.

The chain uses TRBV5-1 and TRBJ2-2; the match to TRBD1 covers 7 bases. CDR1 is SGHRS and CDR2 is YFSETQ in the germline V gene. Trimming took 4 bases from V and 2 from J; bases not matched to a gene: 8. The CDR3 runs to 16 residues. CDR3 DNA: TGCGCCAGCAGCCAGACAGGGTACGGAAACACCGGGGAGCTGTTTTTT. It yields the protein CASSQTGYGNTGELFF.

The V call is TRBV7-9, the J call TRBJ1-2; the D gene is possibly TRBD1 (6 bases). Germline CDR1 and CDR2: SEHNR and FQNEAQ (reference sequence). CDR3 length: 15 residues. V lost 2 bases and J lost 0, with 10 bases in between. CDR3 residues: CASSLMDSPNYGYTF. The CDR3 coding sequence is TGTGCCAGCAGCTTAATGGACAGCCCTAACTATGGCTACACCTTC.

The chain links TRBV29-1 to TRBJ1-2; 7 positions agree with TRBD1. The J segment lost 2 bases and the V segment lost 7 bases, leaving 7 bases of the junction unmatched. Germline V lookup: CDR1 SQVTM, CDR2 ANQGSEA. There are 13 residues in the CDR3. The DNA of the CDR3 is TGCAGCGCTAGACAGGGACCCAACTATGGCTACACCTTC. It codes for CSARQGPNYGYTF.

CDR3: CASSERYGKGETQYF. Here the CDR3 DNA reads TGTGCCAGCAGTGAACGGTATGGAAAGGGGGAGACCCAGTACTTC. The chain couples TRBV6-1 to TRBJ2-5; a weak D match, TRBD1 (5 bases). V shed 2 bases and J shed 5 bases, with 15 bases lying between them. CDR1 and CDR2 (germline): MNHNS, SASEGT. There are 15 residues in the CDR3.

The chain joins TRBV6-5 to TRBJ2-2; the match to TRBD1 covers 9 bases. There are 16 residues in the CDR3. Germline lookup yields CDR1 MNHEY and CDR2 SVGAGI. V was clipped by 0 bases and J by 5 bases; unmatched bases: 4. Here the CDR3 DNA reads TGTGCCAGCAGTTACTCAGGACAGGGGAGGACCGGGGAGCTGTTTTTT. Its translation: CASSYSGQGRTGELFF.